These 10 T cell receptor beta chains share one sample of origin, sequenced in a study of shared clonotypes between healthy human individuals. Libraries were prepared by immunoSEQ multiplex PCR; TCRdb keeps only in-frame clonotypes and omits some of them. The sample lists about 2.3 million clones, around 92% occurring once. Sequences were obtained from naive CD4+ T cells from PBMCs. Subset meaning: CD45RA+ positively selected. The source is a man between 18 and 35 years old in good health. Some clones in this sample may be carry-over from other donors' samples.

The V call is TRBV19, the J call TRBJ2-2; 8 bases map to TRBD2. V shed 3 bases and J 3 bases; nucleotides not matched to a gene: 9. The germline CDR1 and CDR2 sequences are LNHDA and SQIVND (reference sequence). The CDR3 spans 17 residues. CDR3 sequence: CASSIGAVAGHTGELFF. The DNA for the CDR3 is TGTGCCAGTAGTATCGGCGCGGTAGCGGGACACACCGGGGAGCTGTTTTTT.

CDR3 sequence: CSVLGVDTQYF. In nucleotides, the CDR3 is TGCAGTGTCCTGGGGGTAGATACGCAGTATTTT. The genes are TRBV20-1 and TRBJ2-3; perhaps D is TRBD1 or TRBD2 (5 bases each). CDR3 size: 11 residues. The ends were cut back, 7 bases at V and 5 bases at J, with 10 bases in the middle. Germline V gives CDR1 DFQATT, CDR2 SNEGSKA (reference sequence).

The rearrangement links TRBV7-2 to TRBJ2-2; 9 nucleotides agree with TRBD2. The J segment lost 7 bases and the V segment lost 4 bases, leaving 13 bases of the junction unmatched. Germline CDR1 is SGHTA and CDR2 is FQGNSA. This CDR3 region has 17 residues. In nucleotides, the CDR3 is TGTGCCAGCAGCTCCCGGGTAGCGGGAGAAGGGATCGGGGAGCTGTTTTTT. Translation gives CASSSRVAGEGIGELFF.

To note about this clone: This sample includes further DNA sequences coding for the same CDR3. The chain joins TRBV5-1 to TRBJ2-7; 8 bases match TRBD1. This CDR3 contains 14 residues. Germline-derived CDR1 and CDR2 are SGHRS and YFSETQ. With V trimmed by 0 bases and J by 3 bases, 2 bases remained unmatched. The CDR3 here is CASSLAGQGYEQYF. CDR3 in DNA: TGCGCCAGCAGCTTGGCCGGACAGGGCTACGAGCAGTACTTC.

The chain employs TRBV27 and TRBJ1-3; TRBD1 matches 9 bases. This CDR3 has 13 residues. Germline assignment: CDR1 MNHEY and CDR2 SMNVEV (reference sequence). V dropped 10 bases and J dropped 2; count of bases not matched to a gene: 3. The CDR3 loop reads CATRQGAGNTIYF. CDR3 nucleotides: TGTGCCACCCGACAGGGGGCTGGAAACACCATATATTTT.

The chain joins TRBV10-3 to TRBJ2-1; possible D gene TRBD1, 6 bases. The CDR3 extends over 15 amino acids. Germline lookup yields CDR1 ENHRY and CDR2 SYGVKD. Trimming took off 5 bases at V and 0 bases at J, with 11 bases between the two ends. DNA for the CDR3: TGTGCCATCAGTCGGGACAAGAGCTCCTACAATGAGCAGTTCTTC. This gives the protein CAISRDKSSYNEQFF.

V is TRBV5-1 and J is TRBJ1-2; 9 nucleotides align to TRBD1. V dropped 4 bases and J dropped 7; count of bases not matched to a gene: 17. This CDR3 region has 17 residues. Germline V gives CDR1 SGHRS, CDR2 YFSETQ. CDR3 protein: CASSPGDRATPTIGYTF. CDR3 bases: TGCGCCAGCAGCCCGGGGGACAGGGCTACTCCAACTATTGGCTACACCTTC.

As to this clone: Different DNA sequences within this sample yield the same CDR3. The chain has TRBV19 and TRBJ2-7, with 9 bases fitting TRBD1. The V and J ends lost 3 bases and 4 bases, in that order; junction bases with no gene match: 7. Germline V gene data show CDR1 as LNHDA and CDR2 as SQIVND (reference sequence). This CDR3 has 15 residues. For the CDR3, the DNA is TGTGCCAGTAGTATCCCGGGACAGGGAATTTACGAGCAGTACTTC. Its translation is CASSIPGQGIYEQYF.

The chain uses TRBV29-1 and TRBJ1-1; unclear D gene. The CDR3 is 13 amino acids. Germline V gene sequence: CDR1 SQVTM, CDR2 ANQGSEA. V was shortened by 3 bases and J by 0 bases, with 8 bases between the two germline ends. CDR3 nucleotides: TGCAGCGTTGATAGCAGAATGAACACTGAAGCTTTCTTT. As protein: CSVDSRMNTEAFF. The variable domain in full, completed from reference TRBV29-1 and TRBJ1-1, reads SAVISQKPSRDICQRGTSLTIQCQVDSQVTMMFWYRQQPGQSLTLIATANQGSEATYESGFVIDKFPISRPNLTFSTLTVSNMSPEDSSIYLCSVDSRMNTEAFFGQGTRLTVV.

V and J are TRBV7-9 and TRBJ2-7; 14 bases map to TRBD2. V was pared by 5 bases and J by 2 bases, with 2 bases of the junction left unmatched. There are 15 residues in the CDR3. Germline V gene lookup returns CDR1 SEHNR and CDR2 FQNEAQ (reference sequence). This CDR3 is CASSQGLAGAYEQYF. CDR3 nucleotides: TGTGCCAGCAGCCAGGGACTAGCGGGAGCCTACGAGCAGTACTTC.